These 6 T cell receptor beta chains came from one sample sequenced in a study of T cell responses to AZD1222 COVID-19 vaccine. Clones were read by immunoSEQ multiplex PCR, and TCRdb kept only the in-frame ones, dropping some. The top ten hold about 2.5% of the sample, which has 100,000 to 120,000 clones, around 90% seen once. The input for sequencing was peripheral blood, taken 28 days after the second AZD1222 dose. The receptor source for this set is an adult who received the AZD1222 COVID-19 vaccine.

This rearrangement joins TRBV24-1 to TRBJ1-3; no reliable D call. The germline gives CDR1 KGHDR, CDR2 SFDVKD. The CDR3 has 15 amino acids. V was shortened by 8 bases and J by 2 bases, with 15 bases between the two germline ends. The CDR3 reads CATIRNTSAGNTIYF. The CDR3 coding sequence is TGTGCCACCATCCGGAACACCTCAGCTGGAAACACCATATATTTT.

This chain uses TRBV6-5 with TRBJ2-3; D not resolved. Germline CDR1 MNHEY, CDR2 SVGAGI. Trimming took 8 bases from V and 1 from J, leaving 10 bases between them. This CDR3 is built from 13 residues. In DNA form, the CDR3 reads TGTGCCAGCTCGGGCGAGCGCACAGATACGCAGTATTTT. This gives the protein CASSGERTDTQYF.

The J gene is TRBJ2-3, the V gene TRBV7-9; 10 positions match TRBD2. V gave up 4 bases and J gave up 1 base; unmatched junction bases: 14. CDR1 is SEHNR and CDR2 is FQNEAQ in the germline V gene (reference sequence). CDR3 size: 19 residues. CDR3 protein: CASSWRPSQRGGGTDTQYF. CDR3 DNA sequence: TGTGCCAGCAGCTGGAGGCCCTCACAGCGGGGGGGCGGCACAGATACGCAGTATTTT. Full variable domain (rest looked up from reference TRBV7-9 and TRBJ2-3): DTGVSQNPRHKITKRGQNVTFRCDPISEHNRLYWYRQTLGQGPEFLTYFQNEAQLEKSRLLSDRFSAERPKGSFSTLEIQRTEQGDSAMYLCASSWRPSQRGGGTDTQYFGPGTRLTVL.

The CDR3, as DNA: TGTGCCAGCAGCGTGGGGACAGGGTATAACACTGAAGCTTTCTTT. Protein product: CASSVGTGYNTEAFF. This chain connects TRBV7-2 to TRBJ1-1, with 9 bases lining up with TRBD1. V shed 5 bases, J shed 2 bases, and the junction held 6 bases outside the gene matches. This CDR3 spans 15 amino acids. Germline V CDR1 and CDR2: SGHTA, FQGNSA.

The gene calls are TRBV6-5 and TRBJ2-7; D is undetermined. CDR3 length: 16 amino acids. V lost 0 bases, J lost 2 bases, and 14 bases lay in between. The germline CDR1 and CDR2 sequences are MNHEY and SVGAGI. The CDR3 DNA is TGTGCCAGCAGTTACTCGTCTTCGCCAAGCCCCTACGAGCAGTACTTC. Amino acid sequence: CASSYSSSPSPYEQYF.

This clone has only one observation. One junction end does not reproduce the germline sequence, and a read error may be involved. The gene calls are TRBV6-4 and TRBJ2-7, with 7 bases aligning to TRBD1. The CDR3 has 18 amino acids. CDR1 and CDR2 from the germline V gene are MRHNA and SNTAGT. The CDR3 sequence is CASIDPGQPTSCKYEQYF. The CDR3 DNA reads TGTGCCAGCATTGACCCGGGACAGCCCACGTCTTGCAAGTACGAGCAGTACTTC.